This entry lists 8 T cell receptor beta chains sequenced from one sample in a study of blood T cell repertoires in COVID-19. Assay: immunoSEQ multiplex PCR; the TCRdb copy retains only in-frame clones and omits some. The table has more than 100,000 clones, approximately 90% seen once. Source material: peripheral blood. Source of these receptors: a man aged 65-85 years with active COVID-19.

This chain joins TRBV4-1 and TRBJ2-4; 10 bases fit TRBD1. The CDR3 totals 17 residues. V dropped 4 bases and J dropped 5; count of bases not matched to a gene: 11. Germline values: CDR1 MGHRA, CDR2 YSYEKL. This chain's CDR3 is CASSPRSGDRGQNIQYF. The CDR3 bases are TGCGCCAGCAGCCCCAGAAGCGGGGACAGGGGTCAAAACATTCAGTACTTC.

The rearrangement links TRBV5-5 to TRBJ2-7; 13 bases map to TRBD2. In germline, CDR1 is SGHKS, CDR2 YYEKEE (reference sequence). V lost 4 bases, J lost 2 bases, and 3 bases stayed unmatched. This CDR3 has 15 residues. In DNA, the CDR3 is TGTGCCAGCAGCGTGGGACTAGCGGGAACCTACGAGCAGTACTTC. As protein: CASSVGLAGTYEQYF.

V and J are TRBV24-1 and TRBJ1-4; 7 bases line up with TRBD1. The CDR3 extends over 15 amino acids. V was pared by 4 bases and J by 8 bases, with 9 bases of the junction left unmatched. Germline lookup yields CDR1 KGHDR and CDR2 SFDVKD. The CDR3 spells CATSDPGTVEEKLFF. CDR3 in DNA: TGTGCCACCAGTGACCCCGGGACAGTTGAAGAAAAACTGTTTTTT.

The J gene is TRBJ2-7, the V gene TRBV6-5; TRBD1 might be the D (6 bases). Trimming pared 1 base from V and 8 bases from J, leaving 18 bases between. CDR1 and CDR2 (germline): MNHEY, SVGAGI. The CDR3 consists of 15 residues. CDR3 amino acids: CASSYLPRQGGKQYF. The CDR3, as DNA: TGTGCCAGCAGTTACTTGCCCAGACAAGGGGGAAAGCAGTACTTC.

The V call is TRBV6-6, the J call TRBJ2-3; 12 bases are a match to TRBD2. The length of the CDR3 is 15 residues. Germline V lookup: CDR1 MNHNY, CDR2 SVGAGI (reference sequence). V shed 5 bases, J shed 3 bases, and the junction held 3 bases outside the gene matches. The CDR3 DNA is TGTGCCAGCAGTAAAGGGACTAGCGGGACAGATACGCAGTATTTT. It codes for CASSKGTSGTDTQYF.

The rearrangement uses TRBV7-8 and TRBJ1-5; the D gene is possibly TRBD1 (5 bases). Germline V gene lookup returns CDR1 SGHVS and CDR2 FQNEAQ. V was pared by 11 bases and J by 2 bases, with 19 bases between. This CDR3 region has 15 residues. The CDR3 protein is CACGRGATGNQPQHF. In DNA, the CDR3 is TGTGCCTGCGGGCGAGGGGCTACGGGCAATCAGCCCCAGCATTTT.

The gene calls are TRBV7-3 and TRBJ1-1, with 7 bases fitting TRBD1. The J segment lost 2 bases and the V segment lost 2 bases, leaving 5 bases of the junction unmatched. CDR1 and CDR2 from the germline V gene are SGHTA and FQGTGA. This CDR3 region has 15 residues. The CDR3 is CASSLLGQENTEAFF. The CDR3 nucleotides read TGTGCCAGCAGCTTACTTGGACAGGAAAACACTGAAGCTTTCTTT.

J is TRBJ2-5 and V is TRBV24-1, with D perhaps matching TRBD1 (6 bases). V gave up 2 bases and J gave up 3 bases, with 9 bases separating them. From germline, CDR1 is KGHDR and CDR2 SFDVKD. The CDR3 sequence is 14 residues long. As DNA, the CDR3 is TGTGCCACCAGTGATTCTACAGGGAAAGAGACCCAGTACTTC. Translating it yields CATSDSTGKETQYF.